These 27 T cell receptor beta chains share one sample of origin, sequenced in a study of shared clonotypes between healthy human individuals. Clones were read by immunoSEQ multiplex PCR, and TCRdb kept only the in-frame ones, dropping some. The sample shows nearly 1,000,000 clones, approximately 80% of them seen only once. The sample comprised memory CD4+ T cells sorted from blood. Subset indicated: CD45RA-negative fraction. All receptors derive from a young man in good health.

The rearrangement links TRBV2 to TRBJ2-1; TRBD1 might be the D (5 bases). Trimming removed 7 bases from V and 4 bases from J, with 17 bases in between. The CDR3 runs 15 residues. In germline, CDR1 is SNHLY, CDR2 FYNNEI. CDR3 loop: CASIPQVGLYNEQFF. The CDR3, as DNA: TGTGCCAGCATCCCACAGGTGGGGCTATACAATGAGCAGTTCTTC.

This clone was seen a handful of times. The V call is TRBV7-9, the J call TRBJ1-5, with 7 bases that match TRBD1. Germline assignment: CDR1 SEHNR and CDR2 FQNEAQ (reference sequence). The J segment lost 4 bases and the V segment lost 4 bases, leaving 7 bases of the junction unmatched. The CDR3 length is 15 residues. Here the CDR3 reads CASSSEGQLNQPQHF. Written as DNA, the CDR3 is TGTGCCAGCAGCTCGGAGGGACAGTTAAATCAGCCCCAGCATTTT.

This chain joins TRBV30 and TRBJ1-2; no definite D call. Trimming pared 1 base from V and 1 base from J, leaving 7 bases between. The germline CDR1 and CDR2 sequences are GTSNPN and SVGIG (reference sequence). This CDR3 has 13 amino acids. The DNA for the CDR3 is TGTGCCTGGAGTGAGAACTTTAACTATGGCTACACCTTC. It codes for CAWSENFNYGYTF. Filled out from reference TRBV30 and TRBJ1-2, the complete variable domain reads SQTIHQWPATLVQPVGSPLSLECTVEGTSNPNLYWYRQAAGRGLQLLFYSVGIGQISSEVPQNLSASRPQDRQFILSSKKLLLSDSGFYLCAWSENFNYGYTFGSGTRLTVV.

The genes are TRBV11-2 and TRBJ2-1, with TRBD2 identical over 11 bases. CDR3 length: 14 residues. The germline gives CDR1 SGHAT, CDR2 FQNNGV. J was trimmed by 15 bases and V by 4 bases; bases with no gene match: 11. The CDR3 nucleotides read TGTGCCAGCAGCTCGCAACTAGCGGGGGCCTCCGTGTTCTTC. This gives the protein CASSSQLAGASVFF.

The chain uses TRBV2 and TRBJ2-5; D unresolved. V was shortened by 6 bases and J by 10 bases, with 12 bases between the two germline ends. The CDR3 is 11 residues long. The germline V gene encodes CDR1 SNHLY and CDR2 FYNNEI. CDR3 loop: CASRTELFQYF. Here the CDR3 DNA reads TGTGCCAGCAGAACAGAGTTGTTCCAGTACTTC.

This chain joins TRBV25-1 and TRBJ1-1; D possibly corresponds to TRBD1 (5 bases). Germline CDR1 is MGHDK and CDR2 is SYGVNS. The CDR3 runs 15 residues. Trimming removed 5 bases from V and 6 bases from J, with 19 bases in between. CDR3 amino acids: CASSNQLGGWAEAFF. CDR3 coding DNA: TGTGCCAGCAGTAACCAACTGGGGGGGTGGGCTGAAGCTTTCTTT.

The V call is TRBV2, the J call TRBJ2-1; 11 bases align to TRBD2. Trimming removed 3 bases from V and 6 bases from J; junction bases left unmatched: 1. Germline CDR1 and CDR2: SNHLY and FYNNEI. The CDR3 is 14 amino acids. The CDR3 loop is CASSDSGGANEQFF. DNA of the CDR3: TGTGCCAGCAGTGATAGCGGGGGGGCCAATGAGCAGTTCTTC. The full variable domain, rest sourced from reference TRBV2 and TRBJ2-1, is EPEVTQTPSHQVTQMGQEVILRCVPISNHLYFYWYRQILGQKVEFLVSFYNNEISEKSEIFDDQFSVERPDGSNFTLKIRSTKLEDSAMYFCASSDSGGANEQFFGPGTRLTVL.

This chain links TRBV11-3 with TRBJ2-1, with D possibly called TRBD1 or TRBD2 (6 bases each). Trimming took off 1 base at V and 4 bases at J, with 11 bases between the two ends. Germline assignment: CDR1 SGHNT and CDR2 YENEEA. This CDR3 is 15 amino acids long. CDR3 amino acids: CASSLAGALYNEQFF. CDR3 DNA: TGTGCCAGCAGCTTAGCGGGGGCCTTATACAATGAGCAGTTCTTC.

About this clone: This sample includes further DNA sequences coding for the same CDR3. This chain uses TRBV5-1 with TRBJ2-5; perhaps TRBD1 as D (5 bases). The CDR3 has 13 residues. The V end was cut by 0 bases, the J end by 5 bases, with 8 bases between. The V gene's germline CDR1 is SGHRS and CDR2 YFSETQ. Here the CDR3 reads CASSLGGAETQYF. CDR3 DNA: TGCGCCAGCAGCTTGGGGGGCGCGGAGACCCAGTACTTC. The whole variable domain, filled in from reference TRBV5-1 and TRBJ2-5, reads KAGVTQTPRYLIKTRGQQVTLSCSPISGHRSVSWYQQTPGQGLQFLFEYFSETQRNKGNFPGRFSGRQFSNSRSEMNVSTLELGDSALYLCASSLGGAETQYFGPGTRLLVL.

This sequence joins TRBV6-1 and TRBJ1-4; no clear D. CDR1 and CDR2 (germline): MNHNS, SASEGT. V was pared by 5 bases and J by 4 bases, with 8 bases between. This CDR3 is built from 13 residues. Here the CDR3 DNA reads TGTGCCAGCAGTTCGGGGTTTAATGAAAAACTGTTTTTT. It translates to CASSSGFNEKLFF.

This clone was recorded only once. The rearrangement joins TRBV5-1 to TRBJ1-2, with D hard to call. V was cut by 4 bases and J by 4 bases, with 11 bases left in between. This CDR3 has 13 residues. Germline CDR1 and CDR2: SGHRS and YFSETQ. The CDR3 region has the DNA TGCGCCAGCAGCGCAGGTGGTGTCTATGGCTACACCTTC. Amino acid sequence: CASSAGGVYGYTF.

The chain combines TRBV9 with TRBJ1-4; 8 nucleotides line up with TRBD1. Germline assignment: CDR1 SGDLS and CDR2 YYNGEE. V was clipped by 4 bases and J by 0 bases; unmatched bases: 14. This CDR3 contains 19 residues. This CDR3 is CASSPRQGSEKATNEKLFF. CDR3 sequence (DNA): TGTGCCAGCAGCCCTCGACAGGGGTCGGAAAAAGCAACTAATGAAAAACTGTTTTTT.

The rearrangement uses TRBV2 and TRBJ1-1, with TRBD1 matching 9 bases. The ends lost 5 bases at V and 2 bases at J; junction bases unmatched: 3. The CDR3 sequence is 14 residues long. Germline loops: CDR1 SNHLY, CDR2 FYNNEI. CDR3 in DNA: TGTGCCAGCAGTAACAGGGGGCGAAACACTGAAGCTTTCTTT. Its translation: CASSNRGRNTEAFF.

This chain joins TRBV4-3 and TRBJ1-3; no reliable D call. The CDR3 consists of 13 residues. Germline lookup yields CDR1 LGHNA and CDR2 YSLEER. V dropped 0 bases and J dropped 5 bases, with 5 bases sitting between them. Here the CDR3 DNA reads TGCGCCAGCAGCCAAGACTGGCGAAACACCATATATTTT. This gives the protein CASSQDWRNTIYF.

This clone was detected only once. J is TRBJ2-7 and V is TRBV4-3; 7 bases match TRBD1. Germline loops: CDR1 LGHNA, CDR2 YSLEER. V was pared by 0 bases and J by 0 bases, with 5 bases of the junction left unmatched. This CDR3 is built from 16 residues. The CDR3 coding sequence is TGCGCCAGCAGCCAAGATGGCGCAGGGGGCTCCTACGAGCAGTACTTC. It is translated as CASSQDGAGGSYEQYF.

This rearrangement joins TRBV28 to TRBJ2-5, with a tentative D call TRBD1 (6 bases). V was pared by 5 bases and J by 4 bases, with 20 bases between. There are 16 residues in the CDR3. Per germline, CDR1 MDHEN and CDR2 SYDVKM. CDR3 amino acids: CASSTTTQGSAETQYF. The CDR3 DNA reads as TGTGCCAGCAGTACAACGACCCAGGGGAGCGCAGAGACCCAGTACTTC.

The chain recombines TRBV7-6 with TRBJ1-1; D remains ambiguous. The CDR3 extends over 16 amino acids. Trimming removed 1 base from V and 4 bases from J, with 16 bases in between. The germline V gene encodes CDR1 SGHVS and CDR2 FNYEAQ. CDR3 amino acids: CASSLVSRDSVTEAFF. The DNA for the CDR3 is TGTGCCAGCAGCTTAGTCTCTCGGGATTCGGTCACTGAAGCTTTCTTT.

The count of this clone is one. Here the CDR3 DNA reads TGTGCCAGCTCCCCTAATGCAGGGAGCAATCAGCCCCAGCATTTT. Amino acid sequence: CASSPNAGSNQPQHF. This chain joins TRBV18 and TRBJ1-5; D is possibly TRBD1 (5 bases). Germline values: CDR1 KGHSH, CDR2 LQKENI. The V gene lost 6 bases and the J gene lost 1 base, with 13 bases spanning the gap. The CDR3 runs to 15 residues.

This chain connects TRBV5-4 to TRBJ2-3; TRBD2 matches 11 bases. Per the germline V gene, CDR1 is SGHNT and CDR2 is YYREEE (reference sequence). This CDR3 is built from 16 residues. V lost 4 bases, J lost 4 bases, and 8 bases stayed unmatched. CDR3 in DNA: TGTGCCAGCAGCCGACTAGCGGGAACAATCTCAGATACGCAGTATTTT. This gives the protein CASSRLAGTISDTQYF.

This sequence joins TRBV28 and TRBJ2-7; 8 nucleotides agree with TRBD1. Germline V lookup: CDR1 MDHEN, CDR2 SYDVKM. The CDR3 runs to 14 residues. J lost 3 bases, V lost 8 bases, and 9 bases had no gene match. This CDR3 is CASEPSGGYYEQYF. CDR3 bases: TGTGCCAGCGAGCCCTCAGGGGGCTACTACGAGCAGTACTTC.

CDR3: CSVGQGENYEQYF. CDR3 bases: TGCAGCGTTGGGCAGGGGGAGAACTACGAGCAGTACTTC. The chain joins TRBV29-1 to TRBJ2-7; TRBD1 aligns across 7 bases. CDR3 length: 13 residues. Germline V CDR1 and CDR2: SQVTM, ANQGSEA. Trimming cost V 4 bases and J 3 bases; bases outside gene matches: 6.

The gene calls are TRBV2 and TRBJ1-6, with 8 bases that match TRBD1. The junction had 13 bases not matched to a gene; V was cut back by 8 bases and J by 10 bases. The germline V gene encodes CDR1 SNHLY and CDR2 FYNNEI. The CDR3 runs to 15 residues. CDR3 sequence (DNA): TGTGCCAGCGAAGGAACAGGGACAGGCCGCTCACCCCTCCACTTT. This codes for CASEGTGTGRSPLHF. The variable domain in full, with the rest retrieved from reference TRBV2 and TRBJ1-6, is EPEVTQTPSHQVTQMGQEVILRCVPISNHLYFYWYRQILGQKVEFLVSFYNNEISEKSEIFDDQFSVERPDGSNFTLKIRSTKLEDSAMYFCASEGTGTGRSPLHFGNGTRLTVT.

The CDR3 nucleotides read TGTGCCAGCAGGCTAGCGGGGGGGCCGGATGAGCAGTTCTTC. Translation gives CASRLAGGPDEQFF. The chain links TRBV6-5 to TRBJ2-1, with 12 positions matching TRBD2. J lost 8 bases, V lost 6 bases, and 5 bases had no gene match. Germline V gene lookup returns CDR1 MNHEY and CDR2 SVGAGI. The CDR3 totals 14 residues.

This clone was recorded a few times. This sequence joins TRBV6-6 and TRBJ1-1; 7 positions agree with TRBD1. V was pared by 6 bases and J by 6 bases, with 10 bases of the junction left unmatched. CDR3 length: 14 amino acids. Germline V gives CDR1 MNHNY, CDR2 SVGAGI (reference sequence). CDR3 sequence reads: CASRSGQLSSEAFF. The CDR3 nucleotides read TGTGCCAGCAGATCGGGACAGCTCAGTTCTGAAGCTTTCTTT.

The V call is TRBV7-2, the J call TRBJ2-5, with 16 bases lining up with TRBD2. J lost 3 bases, V lost 6 bases, and 4 bases had no gene match. The CDR3 loop spans 16 amino acids. Germline V gene sequence: CDR1 SGHTA, CDR2 FQGNSA. This chain's CDR3 is CASSRGLAGGEETQYF. The CDR3 DNA follows: TGTGCCAGCAGTCGGGGACTAGCGGGAGGGGAAGAGACCCAGTACTTC.

This clone was recorded many times. The rearrangement links TRBV28 to TRBJ2-7; perhaps TRBD1 as D (6 bases). Deletions cut 6 bases from V and 2 bases from J, with 23 bases between. The CDR3 covers 17 residues. Germline CDR1 MDHEN, CDR2 SYDVKM. CDR3 amino acids: CASSPYPMTGDTYEQYF. The CDR3 coding sequence is TGTGCCAGCAGCCCTTACCCTATGACAGGTGATACCTACGAGCAGTACTTC.

The chain combines TRBV7-9 with TRBJ2-3, with 11 bases fitting TRBD2. In germline, CDR1 is SEHNR, CDR2 FQNEAQ (reference sequence). The CDR3 contains 14 residues. The V gene end was trimmed by 2 bases and the J gene end by 7 bases; junction bases not matched to a gene: 2. The CDR3 DNA follows: TGTGCCAGCAGCTTATCTAGCGGGGGGCATACGCAGTATTTT. Translation gives CASSLSSGGHTQYF. The complete variable domain, with remaining parts taken from reference TRBV7-9 and TRBJ2-3, reads DTGVSQNPRHKITKRGQNVTFRCDPISEHNRLYWYRQTLGQGPEFLTYFQNEAQLEKSRLLSDRFSAERPKGSFSTLEIQRTEQGDSAMYLCASSLSSGGHTQYFGPGTRLTVL.